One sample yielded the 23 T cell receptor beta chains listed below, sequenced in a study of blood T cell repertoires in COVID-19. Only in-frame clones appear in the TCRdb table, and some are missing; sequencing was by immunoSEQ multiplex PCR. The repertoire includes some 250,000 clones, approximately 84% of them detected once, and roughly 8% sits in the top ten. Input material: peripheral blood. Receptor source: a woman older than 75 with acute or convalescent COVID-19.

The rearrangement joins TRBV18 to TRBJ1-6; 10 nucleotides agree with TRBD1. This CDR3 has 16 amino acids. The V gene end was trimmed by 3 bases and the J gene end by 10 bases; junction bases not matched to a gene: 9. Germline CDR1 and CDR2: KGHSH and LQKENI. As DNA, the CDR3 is TGTGCCAGCTCACCGAGTATTGGACAGGGGGACTCACCCCTCCACTTT. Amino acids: CASSPSIGQGDSPLHF.

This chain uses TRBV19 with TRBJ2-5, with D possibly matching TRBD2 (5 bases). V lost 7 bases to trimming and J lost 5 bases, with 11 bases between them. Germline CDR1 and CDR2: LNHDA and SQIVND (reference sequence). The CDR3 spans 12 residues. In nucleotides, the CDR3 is TGTGCCAGTATAGACGAGCGGGAGACCCAGTACTTC. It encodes CASIDERETQYF.

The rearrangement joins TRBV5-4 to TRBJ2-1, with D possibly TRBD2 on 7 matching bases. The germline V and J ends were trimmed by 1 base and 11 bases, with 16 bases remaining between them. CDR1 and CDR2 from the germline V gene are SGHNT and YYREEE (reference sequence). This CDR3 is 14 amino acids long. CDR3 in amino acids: CASSLRGAEGKQFF. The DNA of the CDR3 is TGTGCCAGCAGCTTGCGGGGGGCCGAAGGGAAGCAGTTCTTC. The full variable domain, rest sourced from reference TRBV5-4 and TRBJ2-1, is ETGVTQSPTHLIKTRGQQVTLRCSSQSGHNTVSWYQQALGQGPQFIFQYYREEENGRGNFPPRFSGLQFPNYSSELNVNALELDDSALYLCASSLRGAEGKQFFGPGTRLTVL.

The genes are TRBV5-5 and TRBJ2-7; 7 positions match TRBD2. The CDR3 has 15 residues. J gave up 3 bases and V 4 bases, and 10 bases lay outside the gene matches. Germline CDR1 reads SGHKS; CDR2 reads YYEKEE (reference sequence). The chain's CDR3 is CASSRSGQINYEQYF. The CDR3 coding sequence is TGTGCCAGCAGCCGTAGCGGGCAAATCAACTACGAGCAGTACTTC. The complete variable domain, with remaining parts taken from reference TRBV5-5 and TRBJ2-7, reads DAGVTQSPTHLIKTRGQQVTLRCSPISGHKSVSWYQQVLGQGPQFIFQYYEKEERGRGNFPDRFSARQFPNYSSELNVNALLLGDSALYLCASSRSGQINYEQYFGPGTRLTVT.

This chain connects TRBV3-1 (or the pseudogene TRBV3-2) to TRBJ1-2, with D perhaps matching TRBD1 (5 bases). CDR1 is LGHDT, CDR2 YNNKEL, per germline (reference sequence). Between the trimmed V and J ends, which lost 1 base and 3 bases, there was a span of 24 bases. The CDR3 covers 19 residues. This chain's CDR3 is CASSQGGLLPPGDDYGYTF. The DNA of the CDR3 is TGTGCCAGCAGCCAAGGGGGACTTCTGCCCCCGGGGGATGACTATGGCTACACCTTC.

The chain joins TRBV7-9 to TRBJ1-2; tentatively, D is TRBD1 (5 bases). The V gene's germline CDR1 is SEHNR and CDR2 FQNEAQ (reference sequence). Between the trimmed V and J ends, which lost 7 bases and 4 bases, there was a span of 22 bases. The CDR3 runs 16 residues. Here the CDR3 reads CASTTSPGGSVYGYTF. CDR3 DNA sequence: TGTGCCAGCACCACATCACCCGGGGGTTCAGTCTATGGCTACACCTTC. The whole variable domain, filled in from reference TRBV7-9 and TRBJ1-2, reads DTGVSQNPRHKITKRGQNVTFRCDPISEHNRLYWYRQTLGQGPEFLTYFQNEAQLEKSRLLSDRFSAERPKGSFSTLEIQRTEQGDSAMYLCASTTSPGGSVYGYTFGSGTRLTVV.

CDR3 coding DNA: TGTGCCAGCTCACTGGAGTTCGGCGGCACCGGGGAGCTGTTTTTT. Protein: CASSLEFGGTGELFF. The J gene is TRBJ2-2, the V gene TRBV18; D remains unclear. CDR3 length: 15 residues. Germline V CDR1 and CDR2: KGHSH, LQKENI. The ends were cut back, 4 bases at V and 4 bases at J, with 13 bases in the middle. The complete variable domain, with remaining parts taken from reference TRBV18 and TRBJ2-2, reads NAGVMQNPRHLVRRRGQEARLRCSPMKGHSHVYWYRQLPEEGLKFMVYLQKENIIDESGMPKERFSAEFPKEGPSILRIQQVVRGDSAAYFCASSLEFGGTGELFFGEGSRLTVL.

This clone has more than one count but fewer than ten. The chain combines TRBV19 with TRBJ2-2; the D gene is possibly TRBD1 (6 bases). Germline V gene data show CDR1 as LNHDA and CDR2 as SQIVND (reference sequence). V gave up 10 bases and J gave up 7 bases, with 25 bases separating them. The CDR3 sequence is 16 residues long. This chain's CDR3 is CATSYGTGFTSGELFF. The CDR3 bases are TGTGCCACCTCATATGGTACAGGGTTCACTAGCGGGGAGCTGTTTTTT.

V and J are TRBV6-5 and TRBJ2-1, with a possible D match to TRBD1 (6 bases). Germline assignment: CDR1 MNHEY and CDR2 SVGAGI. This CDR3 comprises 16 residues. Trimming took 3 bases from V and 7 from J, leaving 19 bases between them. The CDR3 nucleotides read TGTGCCAGCAGTTATCGGGCAGGGCAGAGGGGGAATGAGCAGTTCTTC. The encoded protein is CASSYRAGQRGNEQFF.

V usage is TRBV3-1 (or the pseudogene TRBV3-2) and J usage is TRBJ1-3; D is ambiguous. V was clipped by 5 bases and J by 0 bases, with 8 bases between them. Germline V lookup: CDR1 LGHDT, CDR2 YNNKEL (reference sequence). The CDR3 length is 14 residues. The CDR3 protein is CASSSGDSGNTIYF. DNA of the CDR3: TGTGCCAGCAGCAGCGGGGACTCTGGAAACACCATATATTTT.

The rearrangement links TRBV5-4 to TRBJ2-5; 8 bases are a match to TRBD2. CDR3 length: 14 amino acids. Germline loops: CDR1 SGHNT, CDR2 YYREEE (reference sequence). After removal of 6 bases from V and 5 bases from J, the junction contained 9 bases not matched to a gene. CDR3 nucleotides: TGTGCCAGCAACTTCGGGACTAGTCCGGAGACCCAGTACTTC. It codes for CASNFGTSPETQYF.

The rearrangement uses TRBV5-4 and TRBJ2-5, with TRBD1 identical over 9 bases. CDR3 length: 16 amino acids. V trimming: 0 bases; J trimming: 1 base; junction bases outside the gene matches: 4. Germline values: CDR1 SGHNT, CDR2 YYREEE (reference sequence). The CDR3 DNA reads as TGTGCCAGCAGCTTGGCCCCGGGACAGGGCCAAGAGACCCAGTACTTC. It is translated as CASSLAPGQGQETQYF.

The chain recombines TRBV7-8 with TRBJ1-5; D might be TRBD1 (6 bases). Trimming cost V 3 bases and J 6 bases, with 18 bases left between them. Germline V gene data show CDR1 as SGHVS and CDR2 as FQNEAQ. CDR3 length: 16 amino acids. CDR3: CASSFLGTGLGQPQHF. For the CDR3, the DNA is TGTGCCAGCAGCTTTTTGGGTACAGGGTTAGGTCAGCCCCAGCATTTT. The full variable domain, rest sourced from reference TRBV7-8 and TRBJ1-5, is GAGVSQSPRYKVAKRGQDVALRCDPISGHVSLFWYQQALGQGPEFLTYFQNEAQLDKSGLPSDRFFAERPEGSVSTLKIQRTQQEDSAVYLCASSFLGTGLGQPQHFGDGTRLSIL.

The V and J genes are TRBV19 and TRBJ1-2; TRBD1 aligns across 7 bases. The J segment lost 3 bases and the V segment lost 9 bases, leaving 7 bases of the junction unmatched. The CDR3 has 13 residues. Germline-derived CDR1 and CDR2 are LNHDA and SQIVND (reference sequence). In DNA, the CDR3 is TGTGCCAGCAGACAGGGTAACGACTATGGCTACACCTTC. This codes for CASRQGNDYGYTF. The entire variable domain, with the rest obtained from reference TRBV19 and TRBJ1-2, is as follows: DGGITQSPKYLFRKEGQNVTLSCEQNLNHDAMYWYRQDPGQGLRLIYYSQIVNDFQKGDIAEGYSVSREKKESFPLTVTSAQKNPTAFYLCASRQGNDYGYTFGSGTRLTVV.

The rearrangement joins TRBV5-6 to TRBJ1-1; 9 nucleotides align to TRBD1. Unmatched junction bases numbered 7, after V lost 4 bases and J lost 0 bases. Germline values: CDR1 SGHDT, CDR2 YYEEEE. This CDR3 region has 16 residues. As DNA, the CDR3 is TGTGCCAGCAGCCTTATAGACAGGGGGATGAACACTGAAGCTTTCTTT. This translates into CASSLIDRGMNTEAFF.

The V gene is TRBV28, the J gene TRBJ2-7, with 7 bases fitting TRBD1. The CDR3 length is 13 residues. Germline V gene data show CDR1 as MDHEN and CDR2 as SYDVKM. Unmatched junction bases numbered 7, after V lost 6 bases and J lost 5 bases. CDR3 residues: CASRRPGQHEQYF. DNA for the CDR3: TGTGCCAGCAGACGACCGGGACAGCACGAGCAGTACTTC.

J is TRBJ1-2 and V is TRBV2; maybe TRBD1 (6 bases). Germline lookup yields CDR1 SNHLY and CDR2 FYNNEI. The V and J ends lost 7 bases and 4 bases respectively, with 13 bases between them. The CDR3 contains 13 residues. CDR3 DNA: TGTGCCAGCACCGGACAGCTCTTCTATGGCTACACCTTC. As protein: CASTGQLFYGYTF.

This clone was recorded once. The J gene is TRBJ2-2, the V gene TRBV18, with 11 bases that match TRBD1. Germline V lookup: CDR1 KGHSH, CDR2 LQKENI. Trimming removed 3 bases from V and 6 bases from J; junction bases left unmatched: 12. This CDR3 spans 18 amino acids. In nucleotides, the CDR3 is TGTGCCAGCTCACCCCGGACAGGGGGCGCGACCCTGGCCGGGGAGCTGTTTTTT. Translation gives CASSPRTGGATLAGELFF.

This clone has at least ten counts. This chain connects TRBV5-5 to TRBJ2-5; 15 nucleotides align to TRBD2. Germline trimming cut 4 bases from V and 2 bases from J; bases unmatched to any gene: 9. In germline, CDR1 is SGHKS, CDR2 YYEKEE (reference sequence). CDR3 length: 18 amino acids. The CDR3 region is CASSPGLAGGPQQETQYF. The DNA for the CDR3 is TGTGCCAGCAGCCCGGGACTAGCGGGGGGTCCGCAACAAGAGACCCAGTACTTC.

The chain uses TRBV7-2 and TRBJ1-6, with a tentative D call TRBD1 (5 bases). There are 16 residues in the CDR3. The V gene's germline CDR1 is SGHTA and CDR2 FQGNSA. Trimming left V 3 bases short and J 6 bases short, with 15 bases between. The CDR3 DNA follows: TGTGCCAGCAGCTTGGTTTCGTCCCAGGGTAATTCACCCCTCCACTTT. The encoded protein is CASSLVSSQGNSPLHF. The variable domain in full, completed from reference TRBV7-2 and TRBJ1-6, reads GAGVSQSPSNKVTEKGKDVELRCDPISGHTALYWYRQSLGQGLEFLIYFQGNSAPDKSGLPSDRFSAERTGGSVSTLTIQRTQQEDSAVYLCASSLVSSQGNSPLHFGNGTRLTVT.

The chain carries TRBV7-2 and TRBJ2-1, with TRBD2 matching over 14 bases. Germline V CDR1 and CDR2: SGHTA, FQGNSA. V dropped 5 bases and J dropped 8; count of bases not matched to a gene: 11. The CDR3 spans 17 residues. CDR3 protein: CASSPGLAGAKSYEQFF. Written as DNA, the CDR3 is TGTGCCAGCAGCCCGGGACTAGCGGGGGCTAAGAGCTATGAGCAGTTCTTC.

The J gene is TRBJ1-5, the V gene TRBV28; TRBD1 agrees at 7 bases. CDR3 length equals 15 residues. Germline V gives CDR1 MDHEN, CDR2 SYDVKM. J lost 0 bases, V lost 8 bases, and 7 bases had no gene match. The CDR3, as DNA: TGTGCCAGCGACCAGGGGGGATATAGCAATCAGCCCCAGCATTTT. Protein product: CASDQGGYSNQPQHF.

The CDR3: CASSPKEKNTEAFF. In DNA, the CDR3 is TGTGCCAGCTCACCAAAGGAGAAGAACACTGAAGCTTTCTTT. This chain joins TRBV18 and TRBJ1-1; D remains unclear. Trimming stripped 2 bases from V and 1 base from J, with 8 bases between. Germline lookup yields CDR1 KGHSH and CDR2 LQKENI. CDR3 size: 14 residues.